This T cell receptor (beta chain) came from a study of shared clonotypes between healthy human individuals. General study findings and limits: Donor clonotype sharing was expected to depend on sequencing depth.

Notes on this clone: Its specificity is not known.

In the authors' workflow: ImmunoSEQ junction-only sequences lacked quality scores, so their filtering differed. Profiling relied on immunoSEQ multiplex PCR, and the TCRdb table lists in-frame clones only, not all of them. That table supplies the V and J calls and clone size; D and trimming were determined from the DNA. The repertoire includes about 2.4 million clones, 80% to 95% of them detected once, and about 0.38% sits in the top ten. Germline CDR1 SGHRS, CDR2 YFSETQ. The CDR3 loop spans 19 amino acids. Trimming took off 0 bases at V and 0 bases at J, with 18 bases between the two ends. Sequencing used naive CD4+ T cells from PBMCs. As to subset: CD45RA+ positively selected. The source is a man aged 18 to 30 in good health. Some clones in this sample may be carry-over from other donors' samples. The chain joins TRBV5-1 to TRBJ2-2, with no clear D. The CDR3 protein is CASSLGWRTSPPNTGELFF. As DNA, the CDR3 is TGCGCCAGCAGCTTGGGTTGGCGTACGTCCCCTCCGAACACCGGGGAGCTGTTTTTT. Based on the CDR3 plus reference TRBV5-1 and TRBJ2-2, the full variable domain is KAGVTQTPRYLIKTRGQQVTLSCSPISGHRSVSWYQQTPGQGLQFLFEYFSETQRNKGNFPGRFSGRQFSNSRSEMNVSTLELGDSALYLCASSLGWRTSPPNTGELFFGEGSRLTVL.